These 32 T cell receptor beta chains share one sample of origin, sequenced in a study of CD8 T cells in Susac syndrome. A quantity of about 0.5 to 1 ug RNA underwent reverse transcription using random hexamers. TCRdb re-derived calls from the immunoSEQ multiplex PCR reads in MiXCR, one entry per CDR3 protein. The sample yields roughly 200,000 distinct CDR3 sequences, around 94% seen once. The sample taken for sequencing was CD4+ T cells from PBMCs. Source of these receptors: a human donor with Susac syndrome.

The genes are TRBV25-1 and TRBJ2-7; 7 nucleotides agree with TRBD2. Germline loops: CDR1 MGHDK, CDR2 SYGVNS. The CDR3 loop spans 17 amino acids. The V and J ends lost 3 bases and 4 bases, in that order; junction bases with no gene match: 15. The CDR3 spells CASSETPGGQINYEQYF. As DNA, the CDR3 is TGTGCCAGCAGTGAGACCCCGGGAGGCCAGATAAATTACGAGCAGTACTTC.

This rearrangement joins TRBV12-3 or TRBV12-4 to TRBJ2-1; D gene ambiguous. The V gene lost 7 bases and the J gene lost 8 bases, with 15 bases spanning the gap. The CDR3 contains 13 residues. CDR3 loop: CASTIGLGDEQFF. CDR3 sequence (DNA): TGTGCCAGCACCATTGGTCTGGGTGATGAGCAGTTCTTC.

The chain recombines TRBV4-2 with TRBJ1-2; no reliable D call. CDR3 length: 14 residues. The germline V gene encodes CDR1 LGHNA and CDR2 YNFKEQ. The germline V and J ends were trimmed by 2 bases and 6 bases, with 13 bases remaining between them. In DNA, the CDR3 is TGTGCCAGCAGCCAAAGGACCTGGGATGATGGCTACACCTTC. Its translation: CASSQRTWDDGYTF.

V and J are TRBV30 and TRBJ1-5, with TRBD1 as a possible D gene (5 bases). The CDR3 spans 13 residues. V lost 2 bases, J lost 5 bases, and 10 bases lay in between. Per germline, CDR1 GTSNPN and CDR2 SVGIG (reference sequence). The CDR3 is CAWSSTGYQPQHF. DNA of the CDR3: TGTGCCTGGAGTTCCACAGGTTATCAGCCCCAGCATTTT.

The V call is TRBV6-2 or TRBV6-3, the J call TRBJ2-1; D is unclear. The V and J ends lost 1 base and 0 bases respectively, with 4 bases between them. The CDR3 extends over 14 amino acids. The germline V gene encodes CDR1 MNHEY and CDR2 SVGEGT. The CDR3 loop is CASSYWSSYNEQFF. For the CDR3, the DNA is TGTGCCAGCAGTTACTGGAGCTCCTACAATGAGCAGTTCTTC.

The chain recombines TRBV9 with TRBJ1-1; D might be TRBD1 (6 bases). Looked up from germline, CDR1 is SGDLS and CDR2 is YYNGEE. The ends were cut back, 0 bases at V and 5 bases at J, with 8 bases in the middle. The CDR3 spans 13 residues. The CDR3 coding sequence is TGTGCCAGCAGCGTAGCAGGGGAAACTGAAGCTTTCTTT. It encodes CASSVAGETEAFF.

V is TRBV7-8 and J is TRBJ2-7, with TRBD1 matching 10 bases. From germline, CDR1 is SGHVS and CDR2 FQNEAQ. Trimming removed 1 base from V and 5 bases from J; junction bases left unmatched: 5. The CDR3 sequence is 15 residues long. The CDR3 protein is CASSLGTGGFNEQYF. CDR3 nucleotides: TGTGCCAGCAGCTTAGGGACAGGGGGTTTCAACGAGCAGTACTTC.

This sequence joins TRBV12-3 or TRBV12-4 and TRBJ2-1; TRBD1 matches 7 bases. J lost 12 bases, V lost 1 base, and 3 bases had no gene match. The CDR3 is 12 residues long. CDR3 nucleotides: TGTGCCAGCAGTTTAGGAGGACAGGCGCAGTTCTTC. Protein sequence: CASSLGGQAQFF.

The CDR3 coding sequence is TGCAGTGCTAGGGCTTGGAGGCAGACCTACGAGCAGTACTTC. It yields the protein CSARAWRQTYEQYF. V and J are TRBV20-1 and TRBJ2-7; tentative D call: TRBD2 (5 bases). Per germline, CDR1 DFQATT and CDR2 SNEGSKA (reference sequence). V shed 3 bases and J shed 2 bases, with 14 bases lying between them. The length of the CDR3 is 14 residues.

The gene calls are TRBV7-3 and TRBJ2-1, with 7 bases that match TRBD2. Germline loops: CDR1 SGHTA, CDR2 FQGTGA. V lost 3 bases to trimming and J lost 5 bases; unmatched junction nucleotides: 1. This CDR3 has 13 amino acids. The CDR3, as DNA: TGTGCCAGCAGCTTGAGCGGGAACAATGAGCAGTTCTTC. Protein sequence: CASSLSGNNEQFF.

V usage is TRBV23-1 and J usage is TRBJ2-1, with TRBD2 as a possible D gene (5 bases). TRBV23-1 is noted as an ORF with a role that remains uncertain. Trimming shortened V by 2 bases and J by 12 bases, and 11 bases separated the two germline ends. The CDR3 sequence is 12 residues long. The CDR3 reads CASSQRASGQFF. CDR3 coding DNA: TGCGCCAGCAGTCAAAGGGCCAGCGGGCAGTTCTTC.

The chain has TRBV5-4 and TRBJ1-1, with D perhaps TRBD1 (5 bases). CDR3 length: 14 amino acids. Per the germline V gene, CDR1 is SGHNT and CDR2 is YYREEE (reference sequence). V was shortened by 0 bases and J by 0 bases, with 6 bases between the two germline ends. CDR3 sequence reads: CASSLAGMNTEAFF. CDR3 nucleotide sequence: TGTGCCAGCAGCTTGGCAGGGATGAACACTGAAGCTTTCTTT.

Of note for this clonotype: Because the CDR3's place on the DNA is in doubt, the DNA is left out and the CDR3 is given as listed by TCRdb. V gene TRBV11-2 combines with J gene TRBJ2-5. The CDR3 is made up of 14 amino acids, end residues included. In germline, CDR1 is SGHAT, CDR2 FQNNGV. The CDR3 sequence: CASSLVATPSAQYF.

The chain combines TRBV10-2 with TRBJ2-6; tentative D call: TRBD1 (5 bases). This CDR3 has 15 amino acids. The V and J ends lost 7 bases and 2 bases respectively, with 12 bases between them. CDR1 WSHSY and CDR2 SAAADI come from the germline V gene. The CDR3 DNA follows: TGCGCCAGCACCCAGGGTCAGGCTGGGGCCAACGTCCTGACTTTC. Amino acids: CASTQGQAGANVLTF.

The rearrangement joins TRBV20-1 to TRBJ2-5, with D possibly being TRBD1 or TRBD2 (6 bases each). V gave up 1 base and J gave up 5 bases, with 11 bases separating them. The CDR3 has 13 residues. Looked up from germline, CDR1 is DFQATT and CDR2 is SNEGSKA (reference sequence). The CDR3 nucleotides are TGCAGTGCTAGAGGGGGGGCATGGGAGACCCAGTACTTC. Amino acid sequence: CSARGGAWETQYF.

The chain uses TRBV20-1 and TRBJ2-7; D unresolved. Trimming took off 7 bases at V and 0 bases at J, with 13 bases between the two ends. Germline-derived CDR1 and CDR2 are DFQATT and SNEGSKA (reference sequence). This CDR3 is built from 13 residues. In DNA, the CDR3 is TGCAGTGGAAAGGACGGCTCCTCCTACGAGCAGTACTTC. Amino acids: CSGKDGSSYEQYF.

The rearrangement uses TRBV7-9 and TRBJ1-6; no firm D call. Deletions cut 2 bases from V and 7 bases from J, with 6 bases between. CDR1 and CDR2 (germline): SEHNR, FQNEAQ (reference sequence). The CDR3 covers 13 residues. The DNA for the CDR3 is TGTGCCAGCAGCTTAAGGACCAATTCACCCCTCCACTTT. It specifies CASSLRTNSPLHF.

The chain uses TRBV13 and TRBJ1-4; 8 bases agree with TRBD1. Germline assignment: CDR1 PRHDT and CDR2 FYEKMQ (reference sequence). Trimming cost V 3 bases and J 5 bases; bases outside gene matches: 5. The CDR3 consists of 15 residues. Here the CDR3 reads CASSFGGQGNEKLFF. CDR3 sequence (DNA): TGTGCCAGCAGCTTTGGCGGACAGGGAAATGAAAAACTGTTTTTT.

The chain is built from TRBV30 and TRBJ2-5; tentative D call: TRBD1 (6 bases). CDR1 and CDR2 (germline): GTSNPN, SVGIG (reference sequence). The CDR3 totals 13 residues. V dropped 2 bases and J dropped 1 base, with 8 bases sitting between them. The CDR3 sequence is CAWSTGIQETQYF. CDR3 DNA: TGTGCCTGGAGTACAGGGATCCAAGAGACCCAGTACTTC.

This clonotype was found once. This chain uses TRBV4-1 with TRBJ2-3, with 7 bases aligning to TRBD2. The CDR3 runs to 17 residues. The J segment lost 2 bases and the V segment lost 5 bases, leaving 13 bases of the junction unmatched. Looked up from germline, CDR1 is MGHRA and CDR2 is YSYEKL. The CDR3 loop is CASSLGLQRGNTDTQYF. CDR3 sequence (DNA): TGCGCCAGCAGCTTGGGCCTACAGCGGGGCAACACAGATACGCAGTATTTT.

V usage is TRBV4-3 and J usage is TRBJ1-1, with D tentatively TRBD1 (5 bases). Per the germline V gene, CDR1 is LGHNA and CDR2 is YSLEER. This CDR3 comprises 19 residues. The V and J ends lost 0 bases and 4 bases respectively, with 24 bases between them. CDR3 nucleotide sequence: TGCGCCAGCAGCCAAGATACGGGCAGGGATCCTCTACTAAGCACTGAAGCTTTCTTT. This sequence encodes CASSQDTGRDPLLSTEAFF.

This chain joins TRBV2 and TRBJ2-3; D ambiguous. With 7 bases removed from V and 0 bases from J, the gap between germline ends came to 11 bases. The CDR3 has 14 residues. CDR1 is SNHLY, CDR2 FYNNEI, per germline. Here the CDR3 reads CASTYSTSTDTQYF. The CDR3 DNA reads TGTGCCAGCACGTATTCCACTAGCACAGATACGCAGTATTTT. Combining the CDR3 with reference TRBV2 and TRBJ2-3 gives the whole variable domain EPEVTQTPSHQVTQMGQEVILRCVPISNHLYFYWYRQILGQKVEFLVSFYNNEISEKSEIFDDQFSVERPDGSNFTLKIRSTKLEDSAMYFCASTYSTSTDTQYFGPGTRLTVL.

This chain connects TRBV6-5 to TRBJ2-7, with TRBD1 matching over 8 bases. V gave up 3 bases and J gave up 5 bases; unmatched junction bases: 9. Germline V gives CDR1 MNHEY, CDR2 SVGAGI. The CDR3 length is 15 residues. The CDR3 loop is CASSYTTGAGNEQYF. The DNA of the CDR3 is TGTGCCAGCAGTTATACGACAGGGGCTGGCAACGAGCAGTACTTC.

The chain couples TRBV2 to TRBJ2-2; 7 bases line up with TRBD1. Germline-derived CDR1 and CDR2 are SNHLY and FYNNEI. V lost 5 bases and J lost 2; bases outside the gene matches: 5. The CDR3 runs to 15 residues. Here the CDR3 reads CASSLGQQNTGELFF. CDR3 nucleotides: TGTGCCAGCAGTCTGGGACAGCAAAACACCGGGGAGCTGTTTTTT.

The chain employs TRBV11-2 and TRBJ2-3; the match to TRBD1 covers 7 bases. The trim removed 3 bases at V and 1 base at J, leaving 4 bases unmatched. This CDR3 has 15 residues. CDR1 and CDR2 from the germline V gene are SGHAT and FQNNGV. The CDR3 DNA is TGTGCCAGCAGCTTGAGGGGGACAGGCACAGATACGCAGTATTTT. Translated, it gives CASSLRGTGTDTQYF. The whole variable domain, remainder taken from reference TRBV11-2 and TRBJ2-3, is EAGVAQSPRYKIIEKRQSVAFWCNPISGHATLYWYQQILGQGPKLLIQFQNNGVVDDSQLPKDRFSAERLKGVDSTLKIQPAKLEDSAVYLCASSLRGTGTDTQYFGPGTRLTVL.

The rearrangement joins TRBV29-1 to TRBJ2-5; 7 nucleotides line up with TRBD2. The CDR3 consists of 12 residues. The germline V gene encodes CDR1 SQVTM and CDR2 ANQGSEA. Trimming at V came to 4 bases and at J to 6 bases, leaving 5 bases not matched to a gene. CDR3 coding DNA: TGCAGCGTTGTCGGGACTACGAAGACCCAGTACTTC. This codes for CSVVGTTKTQYF.

The genes are TRBV20-1 and TRBJ2-1; the match to TRBD2 covers 9 bases. V shed 3 bases and J 4 bases; nucleotides not matched to a gene: 10. Germline CDR1 is DFQATT and CDR2 is SNEGSKA (reference sequence). The CDR3 length is 16 residues. CDR3 bases: TGCAGTGCTAGGGACCCGGCTAGCGGGAATTACAATGAGCAGTTCTTC. Its protein is CSARDPASGNYNEQFF.

The chain joins TRBV5-1 to TRBJ1-2; the D gene is possibly TRBD1 (5 bases). Trimming took off 4 bases at V and 3 bases at J, with 13 bases between the two ends. CDR1 and CDR2 from the germline V gene are SGHRS and YFSETQ. CDR3 length equals 14 residues. The CDR3 loop is CASSPTGTDYGYTF. The CDR3 DNA follows: TGCGCCAGCAGCCCGACCGGGACGGACTATGGCTACACCTTC.

The genes are TRBV14 and TRBJ2-5, with TRBD2 identical over 13 bases. The CDR3 runs 15 residues. The V gene's germline CDR1 is SGHDN and CDR2 FVKESK. The J segment lost 5 bases and the V segment lost 4 bases, leaving 4 bases of the junction unmatched. The CDR3 DNA follows: TGTGCCAGCAGCCGGACTAGCGGGAGTTGGGAGACCCAGTACTTC. This encodes CASSRTSGSWETQYF.

The J gene is TRBJ1-2, the V gene TRBV7-9; D not certain. The CDR3 consists of 13 residues. With 5 bases removed from V and 4 bases from J, the gap between germline ends came to 11 bases. CDR1 and CDR2 (germline): SEHNR, FQNEAQ (reference sequence). As DNA, the CDR3 is TGTGCCAGCAGCCGGACCTCCTTCTATGGCTACACCTTC. As protein: CASSRTSFYGYTF.

The chain has TRBV15 and TRBJ2-5, with a weak D call TRBD2 (6 bases). The V end was cut by 0 bases, the J end by 2 bases, with 13 bases between. Germline CDR1 reads LNHNV; CDR2 reads YYDKDF (reference sequence). The CDR3 length is 16 residues. In DNA form, the CDR3 reads TGTGCCACCAGCAGAGATTGGGGTGGGGGGCAAGAGACCCAGTACTTC. Protein sequence: CATSRDWGGGQETQYF.

This clonotype turned up a few times. The chain employs TRBV29-1 and TRBJ2-1; possible D gene TRBD2, 5 bases. The CDR3 spans 12 residues. V was trimmed by 5 bases and J by 9 bases, leaving 14 bases between them. Germline V gene data show CDR1 as SQVTM and CDR2 as ANQGSEA. DNA for the CDR3: TGCAGCGTTTCCTGGGGAGTCGGTGAGCAGTTCTTC. As protein: CSVSWGVGEQFF.